A selection of T cell receptor beta chains follows, all from one sample in a study of T cell responses to AZD1222 COVID-19 vaccine. TCRdb's table, derived via immunoSEQ multiplex PCR, lists solely in-frame clones and lacks some. The repertoire holds 100,000 to 150,000 clones, with around 91% as singletons. This sample comprised peripheral blood, obtained on day 0 of MenACWY control vaccination. Receptors originate from an adult in good health. Both conserved end residues are part of each CDR3. D genes are given only for firm matches. Only part of the rows carry a size: once, few, many, or a class if the clone is expanded.

cdr3_nt cdr3_aa v_call cdr3_length j_call clone_size d_call
TGTGCTAGTTGCCCCCCAAGCACAGATACGCAGTATTTT CASCPPSTDTQYF TRBV12-5 13 TRBJ2-3 once -
TGTGCCAGCAGCTTAGCGTCCTCCGAGCAGTACTTC CASSLASSEQYF TRBV7-9 12 TRBJ2-7 - -
TGTGCCAGCAGCCCTTTACAGGGGTATGATGGCTACACCTTC CASSPLQGYDGYTF TRBV7-9 14 TRBJ1-2 - TRBD1
TGTGCCAGCAGCCCCAAGAACAGGGGGGGCACTGAAGCTTTCTTT CASSPKNRGGTEAFF TRBV4-2 15 TRBJ1-1 - TRBD1
TGTGCCAGCAGCCAAGTCGGCGGGGAGGGTTCCTACAATGAGCAGTTCTTC CASSQVGGEGSYNEQFF TRBV14 17 TRBJ2-1 - TRBD2
TGTGCCAGCAGCAGAGCTGGGACAGACACTGAAGCTTTCTTT CASSRAGTDTEAFF TRBV11-2 14 TRBJ1-1 - TRBD1
TGTGCCAGCAGTCGCAGGGAGGGCTATGGCTACACCTTC CASSRREGYGYTF TRBV28 13 TRBJ1-2 - -
TGTGCCAGCATATCCGGGAGCAGTTACGAGCAGTACTTC CASISGSSYEQYF TRBV2 13 TRBJ2-7 - -
TGTGCCAGCAGCCCCAGACACATTGACCCATACGAGCAGTACTTC CASSPRHIDPYEQYF TRBV21-1 15 TRBJ2-7 - -
TGTGCCAGTAGTACTACGACGCGGGACGGTACGCAGTATTTT CASSTTTRDGTQYF TRBV19 14 TRBJ2-3 - -
TGTGCCAGCAGCTTAGAGAGGTGGGGGTTCGACTCCTACAATGAGCAGTTCTTC CASSLERWGFDSYNEQFF TRBV7-2 18 TRBJ2-1 - -
TGCGCCAGCAGCCAAGAACCAGGGTCGGGCATTCAGTACTTC CASSQEPGSGIQYF TRBV4-1 14 TRBJ2-4 - -
TGTGCCAGCAGCCGAGACGTATATGGCTACACCTTC CASSRDVYGYTF TRBV28 12 TRBJ1-2 - -
TGTGCTAGTGCCTTCCGGGGAATGAACACTGAAGCTTTCTTT CASAFRGMNTEAFF TRBV12-5 14 TRBJ1-1 - -
TGTGCCAGCAGTCGACAGGATGAAGCTTTCTTT CASSRQDEAFF TRBV6-2/TRBV6-3 11 TRBJ1-1 few -
TGTGCCAGCAGCTTGTCAGGGGATACGCAGTATTTT CASSLSGDTQYF TRBV5-8 12 TRBJ2-3 once -
TGTGCCAGCACCCGATCAAGTGACACCTTGGATGAGCAGTTCTTC CASTRSSDTLDEQFF TRBV6-5 15 TRBJ2-1 - -
TGTGCCAGCAGCTGGGACTACAATCGGGGCGGGGAGCTGTTTTTT CASSWDYNRGGELFF TRBV7-2 15 TRBJ2-2 - TRBD2
TGTGCCAGCAGTTTGGGGCTAGCGGCCCCCACAGATACGCAGTATTTT CASSLGLAAPTDTQYF TRBV28 16 TRBJ2-3 - TRBD2
TGCGCCAGCAGCTTACAGGGGAGTTTCGGCGAAAAACTGTTTTTT CASSLQGSFGEKLFF TRBV5-1 15 TRBJ1-4 - TRBD1
TGCGCCAGCAGCCAAGTTCACAGCTCCTACGAGCAGTACTTC CASSQVHSSYEQYF TRBV4-1 14 TRBJ2-7 few -
TGTGCCAGTAGTGTTGGTCTTGGTGGGAATCAGCCCCAGCATTTT CASSVGLGGNQPQHF TRBV19 15 TRBJ1-5 - -
TGTGCCAGCAGCTTATCAGGGCTAGCGCGTTCCTACGAGCAGTACTTC CASSLSGLARSYEQYF TRBV11-2 16 TRBJ2-7 - -
TGTGCCAGCAGCCCGACAGGGGCCGCACTCGCCCAGTACTTC CASSPTGAALAQYF TRBV11-2 14 TRBJ2-5 - TRBD1
TGTGCCAGTAGGGACCAGGGGGCATACAATGAGCAGTTCTTC CASRDQGAYNEQFF TRBV19 14 TRBJ2-1 - TRBD1
TGTGCCAGCTCAACGGGCGAGGGCAAGACCCAGTACTTC CASSTGEGKTQYF TRBV18 13 TRBJ2-5 few -
TGTGCCAGCAGCGAGGGACAGGGCGATTCACCCCTCCACTTT CASSEGQGDSPLHF TRBV9 14 TRBJ1-6 - TRBD1
TGTGCCAGCAGTCTTTTGACAGGGAAAGTAGATCAGCCCCAGCATTTT CASSLLTGKVDQPQHF TRBV6-2/TRBV6-3 16 TRBJ1-5 - TRBD1
TGTGCCAGTAGTATTACAGTCTCGGGAGAGACCCAGTACTTC CASSITVSGETQYF TRBV19 14 TRBJ2-5 - -
TGTGCCAGCAGCCTGGGTCCTCCCTATGGCTACACCTTC CASSLGPPYGYTF TRBV7-9 13 TRBJ1-2 - -
TGCGCCAGCAGCCAAGGTGGAAAACTGTTTTTT CASSQGGKLFF TRBV4-1 11 TRBJ1-4 - -
TGTGCCAGCAGTAGACAGGGGACAAGCTCTGGAAACACCATATATTTT CASSRQGTSSGNTIYF TRBV7-2 16 TRBJ1-3 once TRBD1
TGTGCCAGCAGCTTATCAGAGAGCATGAACACTGAAGCTTTCTTT CASSLSESMNTEAFF TRBV7-9 15 TRBJ1-1 - -